The next 19 T cell receptor beta chains were all read from a single sample in a study of cytomegalovirus exposure and HLA in healthy donors. Only in-frame clones appear in the TCRdb table, and some are missing; sequencing was by immunoSEQ multiplex PCR. The sample carries under 400,000 clones, roughly 88% recorded once. The sequenced sample consisted of PBMCs. These receptor sequences come from a woman between 18 and 29 years old in good health and CMV-seronegative.

The rearrangement joins TRBV9 to TRBJ2-3; D gene unclear. Germline CDR1 reads SGDLS; CDR2 reads YYNGEE. CDR3 length: 15 residues. Trimming left V 0 bases short and J 2 bases short, with 10 bases between. CDR3 coding DNA: TGTGCCAGCAGCGTAGTGGGCAGCCCCACAGATACGCAGTATTTT. This gives the protein CASSVVGSPTDTQYF.

V usage is TRBV28 and J usage is TRBJ2-2; no clear D. Per germline, CDR1 MDHEN and CDR2 SYDVKM. V gave up 3 bases and J gave up 3 bases, with 8 bases separating them. The CDR3 contains 14 residues. The chain's CDR3 is CASSFQVYTGELFF. The DNA of the CDR3 is TGTGCCAGCAGTTTCCAGGTGTACACCGGGGAGCTGTTTTTT.

V is TRBV4-1 and J is TRBJ2-1; tentatively, D is TRBD2 (5 bases). The germline V gene encodes CDR1 MGHRA and CDR2 YSYEKL. Between the trimmed V and J ends, which lost 4 bases and 4 bases, there was a span of 17 bases. The CDR3 has 16 residues. The CDR3 loop reads CASSPGRVARYNEQFF. The CDR3 DNA reads TGCGCCAGCAGCCCCGGCCGGGTAGCGCGATACAATGAGCAGTTCTTC.

The J gene is TRBJ1-5, the V gene TRBV5-3; no reliable D call. TRBV5-3 counts as an open reading frame of uncertain function. CDR3 length: 11 amino acids. The V end was cut by 2 bases, the J end by 9 bases, with 6 bases between. The CDR3 sequence: CARSLMRPQHF. The CDR3 region has the DNA TGTGCCAGAAGCTTAATGCGGCCCCAGCATTTT.

This CDR3 reads CASSPDREMNTIYF. CDR3 in DNA: TGTGCCAGCAGCCCTGACAGGGAAATGAACACCATATATTTT. The rearrangement joins TRBV5-4 to TRBJ1-3; 7 nucleotides line up with TRBD1. This CDR3 region has 14 residues. Germline values: CDR1 SGHNT, CDR2 YYREEE (reference sequence). V was clipped by 4 bases and J by 7 bases; unmatched bases: 8.

The rearrangement joins TRBV19 to TRBJ1-5, with 9 bases matching TRBD1. The CDR3 has 16 amino acids. Germline-derived CDR1 and CDR2 are LNHDA and SQIVND (reference sequence). The ends lost 4 bases at V and 9 bases at J; junction bases unmatched: 13. The CDR3 bases are TGTGCCAGTAGTAGACAGGGACAGGGCGCGGCGCGGCCCCAGCATTTT. Translated, it gives CASSRQGQGAARPQHF.

In this sample, this clone turned up a few times. This chain links TRBV6-6 with TRBJ2-7; TRBD1 is a possible D gene (8 bases). The V end was cut by 2 bases, the J end by 3 bases, with 11 bases between. Germline V gene sequence: CDR1 MNHNY, CDR2 SVGAGI (reference sequence). This CDR3 region has 14 residues. CDR3 loop: CASSYSGTGYEQYF. The DNA of the CDR3 is TGTGCCAGCAGTTACAGCGGGACAGGCTACGAGCAGTACTTC.

The rearrangement links TRBV6-6 to TRBJ2-2, with D possibly being TRBD2 (5 bases). CDR1 and CDR2 (germline): MNHNY, SVGAGI (reference sequence). This CDR3 region has 16 residues. The V end lost 6 bases, the J end lost 2 bases, and 16 bases lay between the germline ends. The CDR3 region is CASSLNGLRNTGELFF. In DNA, the CDR3 is TGTGCCAGCAGCCTCAACGGACTGAGAAACACCGGGGAGCTGTTTTTT.

V usage is TRBV19 and J usage is TRBJ1-6, with D maybe TRBD1 (6 bases). The CDR3 extends over 14 amino acids. V was pared by 7 bases and J by 9 bases, with 16 bases between. The germline gives CDR1 LNHDA, CDR2 SQIVND (reference sequence). The CDR3 region has the DNA TGTGCCAGTACCATAACAGGGTTGTCTTCACCCCTCCACTTT. It yields the protein CASTITGLSSPLHF.

This clone was recorded many times. The gene calls are TRBV5-4 and TRBJ1-2; a weak D match, TRBD1 (6 bases). Per germline, CDR1 SGHNT and CDR2 YYREEE (reference sequence). With 1 base removed from V and 5 bases from J, the gap between germline ends came to 18 bases. There are 16 residues in the CDR3. The DNA for the CDR3 is TGTGCCAGCAGCTTGAGATGGGGGGGCAGCGATTATGGCTACACCTTC. Its translation: CASSLRWGGSDYGYTF.

The chain uses TRBV10-2 and TRBJ2-1, with 7 bases fitting TRBD1. The V gene's germline CDR1 is WSHSY and CDR2 SAAADI. The CDR3 is 15 amino acids. V was pared by 8 bases and J by 8 bases, with 15 bases of the junction left unmatched. CDR3 sequence (DNA): TGCGCCAGCTCTAGGGGCAGGGGGTTTTTTGATGAGCAGTTCTTC. Translation: CASSRGRGFFDEQFF.

The chain uses TRBV10-2 and TRBJ2-1; perhaps TRBD1 as D (5 bases). V was clipped by 8 bases and J by 6 bases, with 14 bases between them. This CDR3 has 13 residues. Per the germline V gene, CDR1 is WSHSY and CDR2 is SAAADI. DNA for the CDR3: TGCGCCAGCGCGAAGAGGACACCCAATGAGCAGTTCTTC. This encodes CASAKRTPNEQFF.

This chain links TRBV28 with TRBJ2-3, with D possibly being TRBD1 (5 bases). CDR1 and CDR2 (germline): MDHEN, SYDVKM. The CDR3 totals 13 residues. Trimming took off 3 bases at V and 4 bases at J, with 8 bases between the two ends. The DNA for the CDR3 is TGTGCCAGCAGTTTTGGACAACCAGATACGCAGTATTTT. It yields the protein CASSFGQPDTQYF. The complete variable domain, with remaining parts taken from reference TRBV28 and TRBJ2-3, reads DVKVTQSSRYLVKRTGEKVFLECVQDMDHENMFWYRQDPGLGLRLIYFSYDVKMKEKGDIPEGYSVSREKKERFSLILESASTNQTSMYLCASSFGQPDTQYFGPGTRLTVL.

This clone has only a few counts. The CDR3 is CASYRGLGTEAFF. The CDR3 region has the DNA TGTGCCTCTTACAGGGGGCTTGGGACTGAAGCTTTCTTT. The chain is built from TRBV30 and TRBJ1-1, with 9 bases fitting TRBD1. This CDR3 region has 13 residues. Germline CDR1 reads GTSNPN; CDR2 reads SVGIG (reference sequence). V lost 7 bases and J lost 5; bases outside the gene matches: 8.

The V gene is TRBV4-1, the J gene TRBJ2-1, with TRBD1 as a possible D gene (6 bases). This CDR3 region has 17 residues. V gave up 5 bases and J gave up 6 bases, with 23 bases separating them. From germline, CDR1 is MGHRA and CDR2 YSYEKL. The CDR3 DNA follows: TGCGCCAGCAGCTTTAAGGGGCCACAGGGTAGGTCCAATGAGCAGTTCTTC. Translation gives CASSFKGPQGRSNEQFF.

The chain links TRBV28 to TRBJ1-5, with TRBD1 identical over 7 bases. The ends lost 6 bases at V and 7 bases at J; junction bases unmatched: 12. The CDR3 loop spans 15 amino acids. Germline V CDR1 and CDR2: MDHEN, SYDVKM. Here the CDR3 reads CASSTSPQGFQPQHF. CDR3 nucleotides: TGTGCCAGCAGCACTTCCCCACAGGGGTTCCAGCCCCAGCATTTT.

The rearrangement links TRBV27 to TRBJ2-2; 11 nucleotides agree with TRBD2. Germline assignment: CDR1 MNHEY and CDR2 SMNVEV (reference sequence). This CDR3 comprises 14 residues. Trimming cost V 10 bases and J 3 bases; bases outside gene matches: 4. CDR3 nucleotides: TGTGCCACCCGGACTAGCGGGTACACCGGGGAGCTGTTTTTT. As protein: CATRTSGYTGELFF.

This chain links TRBV4-2 with TRBJ1-2; 9 positions agree with TRBD1. Germline V gene data show CDR1 as LGHNA and CDR2 as YNFKEQ. V lost 3 bases to trimming and J lost 1 base; unmatched junction nucleotides: 3. The CDR3 runs to 15 residues. The CDR3 region has the DNA TGTGCCAGCAGCCAGCCGGGACAGGGTAACTATGGCTACACCTTC. This encodes CASSQPGQGNYGYTF.

The table lists this clone with a few counts. This chain joins TRBV2 and TRBJ1-2, with unresolved D. The CDR3 totals 14 residues. Trimming cost V 5 bases and J 4 bases, with 14 bases left between them. Per germline, CDR1 SNHLY and CDR2 FYNNEI. The DNA for the CDR3 is TGTGCCAGCAGTCCCGGGAGAATCGGCTATGGCTACACCTTC. This codes for CASSPGRIGYGYTF. Variable domain in full (rest from reference TRBV2 and TRBJ1-2): EPEVTQTPSHQVTQMGQEVILRCVPISNHLYFYWYRQILGQKVEFLVSFYNNEISEKSEIFDDQFSVERPDGSNFTLKIRSTKLEDSAMYFCASSPGRIGYGYTFGSGTRLTVV.